The source of this TCR beta chain is a study of CXCR3-negative and CXCR3-positive naive CD8 T cells. Background on the study: Some 150 million TRB reads in total, about 1.5 +/- 0.3 million per library.

CD45RO-CCR7+CD27+CD95- defined naive CD8+ T cells. Regarding the study as a whole: CXCR3 expression partially decreased after cryopreservation; most assays used fresh PBMCs. Higher TRB CDR3 hydrophobicity marked CXCR3-positive naive cells relative to CXCR3-negative naive cells. CXCR3-negative and CXCR3-positive naive cells shared comparable TRBV-TRBJ usage, but memory cells did not.

The authors made the TRB cDNA libraries by 5' RACE using UMI labels. TCRdb reanalyzed the 5' RACE reads and collapses them to one entry per CDR3 protein, without DNA. This sample contains under 90,000 distinct CDR3 sequences. Remarks on this clonotype: The antigen is not known.

Germline V lookup: CDR1 LNHDA, CDR2 SQIVND (reference sequence). The CDR3 totals 13 residues. V and J are TRBV19 and TRBJ2-7; TCRdb outputs TRBD2, but without DNA this stays unchecked. The sample was naive CXCR3+ CD8+ T cells from blood. Subset here: CD45RO-CCR7+CD27+CD95- naive CD8+ T cells expressing CXCR3 (TNR3+). The receptor comes from a human donor in good health. Some clones in this sample may be carry-over from other donors' samples. The CDR3 reads CASKGVDSYEQYF.